The T cell receptor (beta chain) under discussion was sequenced for a study of OX40 agonist ivuxolimab in advanced cancers. Assay: immunoSEQ multiplex PCR; the TCRdb copy retains only in-frame clones and omits some. The sample lists tens of thousands of clones, 65% to 90% seen once, with approximately 0.92% in the top ten. The CDR3 has 17 amino acids. The V segment lost 5 bases and the J segment 3 bases; nucleotides outside the gene matches: 12. Germline V gives CDR1 SGHAT, CDR2 FQDESV (reference sequence). The chain couples TRBV11-1 to TRBJ2-2; 7 nucleotides match TRBD2. Sample: CD4+ or CD8+ T cells sorted from blood, taken in a trial of the OX40 agonist ivuxolimab. The clonotype was recovered from an adult with an advanced solid tumor such as melanoma, head and neck, liver or kidney cancer. For the CDR3, the DNA is TGTGCCAGCAGCATCATACGAGGGAGGGCGTACACCGGGGAGCTGTTTTTT. It translates to CASSIIRGRAYTGELFF.